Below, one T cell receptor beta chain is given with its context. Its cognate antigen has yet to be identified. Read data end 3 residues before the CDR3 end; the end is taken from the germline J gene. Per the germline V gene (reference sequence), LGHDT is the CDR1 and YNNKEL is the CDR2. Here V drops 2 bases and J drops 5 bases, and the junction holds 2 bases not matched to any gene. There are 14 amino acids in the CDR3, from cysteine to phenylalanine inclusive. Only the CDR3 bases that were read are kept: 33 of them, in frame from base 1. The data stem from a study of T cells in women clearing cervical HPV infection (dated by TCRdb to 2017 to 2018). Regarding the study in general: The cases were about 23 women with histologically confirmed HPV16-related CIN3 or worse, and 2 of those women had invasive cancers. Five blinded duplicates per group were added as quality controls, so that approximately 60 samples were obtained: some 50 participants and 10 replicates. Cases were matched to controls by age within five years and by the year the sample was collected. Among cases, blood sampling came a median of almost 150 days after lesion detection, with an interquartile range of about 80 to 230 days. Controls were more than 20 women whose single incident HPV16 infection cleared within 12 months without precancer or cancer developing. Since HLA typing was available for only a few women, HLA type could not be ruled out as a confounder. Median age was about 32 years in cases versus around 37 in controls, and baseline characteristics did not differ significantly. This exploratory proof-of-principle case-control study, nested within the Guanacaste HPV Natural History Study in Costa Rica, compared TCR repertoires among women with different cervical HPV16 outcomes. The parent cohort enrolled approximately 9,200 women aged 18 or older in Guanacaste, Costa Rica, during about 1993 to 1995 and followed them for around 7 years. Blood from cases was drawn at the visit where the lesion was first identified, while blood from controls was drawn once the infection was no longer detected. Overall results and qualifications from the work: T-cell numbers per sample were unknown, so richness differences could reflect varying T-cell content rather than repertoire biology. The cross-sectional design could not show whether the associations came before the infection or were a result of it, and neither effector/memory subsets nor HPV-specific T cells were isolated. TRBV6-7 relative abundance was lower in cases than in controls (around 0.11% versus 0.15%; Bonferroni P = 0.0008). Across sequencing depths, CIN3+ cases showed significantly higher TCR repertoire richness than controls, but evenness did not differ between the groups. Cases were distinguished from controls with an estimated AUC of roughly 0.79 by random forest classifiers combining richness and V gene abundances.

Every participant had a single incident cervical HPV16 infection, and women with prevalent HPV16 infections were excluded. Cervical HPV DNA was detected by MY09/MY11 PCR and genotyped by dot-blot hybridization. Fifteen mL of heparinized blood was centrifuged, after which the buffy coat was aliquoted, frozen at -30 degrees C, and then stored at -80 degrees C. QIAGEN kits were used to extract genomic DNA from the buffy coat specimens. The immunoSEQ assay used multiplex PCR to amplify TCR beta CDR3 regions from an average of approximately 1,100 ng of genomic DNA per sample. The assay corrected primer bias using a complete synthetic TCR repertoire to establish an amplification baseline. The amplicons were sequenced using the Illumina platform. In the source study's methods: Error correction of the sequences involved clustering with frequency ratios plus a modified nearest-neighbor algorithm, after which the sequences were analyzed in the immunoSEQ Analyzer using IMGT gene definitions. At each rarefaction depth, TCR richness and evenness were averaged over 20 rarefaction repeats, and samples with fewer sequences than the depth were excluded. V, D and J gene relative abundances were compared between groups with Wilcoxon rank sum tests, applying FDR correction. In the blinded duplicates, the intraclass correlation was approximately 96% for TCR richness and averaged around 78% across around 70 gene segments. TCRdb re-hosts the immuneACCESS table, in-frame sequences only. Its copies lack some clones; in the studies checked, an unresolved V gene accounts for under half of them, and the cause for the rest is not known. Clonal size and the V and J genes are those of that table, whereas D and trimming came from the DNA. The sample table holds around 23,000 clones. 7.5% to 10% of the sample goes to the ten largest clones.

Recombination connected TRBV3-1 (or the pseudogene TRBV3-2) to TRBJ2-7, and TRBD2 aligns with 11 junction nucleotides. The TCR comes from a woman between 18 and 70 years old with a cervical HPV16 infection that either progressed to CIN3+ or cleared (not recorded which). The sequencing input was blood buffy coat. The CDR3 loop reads CASSQQLAGDEQYF. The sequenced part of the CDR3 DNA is TGTGCCAGCAGCCAACAACTAGCGGGGGACGAG.